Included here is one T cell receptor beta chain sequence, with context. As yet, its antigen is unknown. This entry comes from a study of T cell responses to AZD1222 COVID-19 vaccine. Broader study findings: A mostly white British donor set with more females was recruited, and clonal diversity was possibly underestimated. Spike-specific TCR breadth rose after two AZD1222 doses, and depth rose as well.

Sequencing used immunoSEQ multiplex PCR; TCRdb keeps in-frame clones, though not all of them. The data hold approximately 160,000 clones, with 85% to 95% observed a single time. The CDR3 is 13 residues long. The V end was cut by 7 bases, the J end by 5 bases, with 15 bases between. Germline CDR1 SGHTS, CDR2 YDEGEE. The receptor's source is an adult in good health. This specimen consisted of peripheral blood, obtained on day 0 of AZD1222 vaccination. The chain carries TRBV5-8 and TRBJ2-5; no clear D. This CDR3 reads CASPPGGDETQYF. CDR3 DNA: TGTGCCAGCCCCCCGGGTGGGGATGAGACCCAGTACTTC. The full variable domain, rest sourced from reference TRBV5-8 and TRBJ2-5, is EAGVTQSPTHLIKTRGQQATLRCSPISGHTSVYWYQQALGLGLQFLLWYDEGEERNRGNFPPRFSGRQFPNYSSELNVNALELEDSALYLCASPPGGDETQYFGPGTRLLVL.